The clone carrying this T cell receptor beta chain occurred a few times. This record belongs to a study of cytomegalovirus exposure and HLA in healthy donors. Primers: 60 Vbeta forward and 13 Jbeta reverse. Profiled with immunoSEQ multiplex PCR; TCRdb holds only in-frame clones, not every one. In the table there are roughly 100,000 clones, 10% of which are singletons. This sequence was found in a man in his forties or fifties in good health and CMV-seropositive. Sequencing was done on a sample of PBMCs.

CDR3 nucleotide sequence: TGTGCCACCCGCGGGGGCCTCACCCTCGAGCAGTACTTC. Amino acid sequence: CATRGGLTLEQYF. The rearrangement links TRBV28 to TRBJ2-7, with D perhaps TRBD2 (7 bases). CDR1 and CDR2 (germline): MDHEN, SYDVKM. This CDR3 is built from 13 residues. Trimming removed 10 bases at V and 6 bases at J, with 19 bases between.